Sequencing of this T cell receptor (beta chain) was carried out in a study of technical replicates of blood from a handful of donors. Method: immunoSEQ multiplex PCR; TCRdb's copy keeps in-frame clones and lacks some. The table has approximately 70,000 clones, roughly 92% seen once. V lost 4 bases and J 6 bases, leaving 11 bases between the germline ends. The CDR3 has 12 residues. Germline V lookup: CDR1 SGHNT, CDR2 YYREEE (reference sequence). The genes are TRBV5-4 and TRBJ2-7; the D is unclear. The sequence came from a human donor in good health. The sequencing input was T cells isolated from PBMCs. CDR3 region: CASSPTGTEQYF. The CDR3 bases are TGTGCCAGCAGCCCCACGGGTACCGAGCAGTACTTC. Drawing the rest from reference TRBV5-4 and TRBJ2-7, the complete variable domain is ETGVTQSPTHLIKTRGQQVTLRCSSQSGHNTVSWYQQALGQGPQFIFQYYREEENGRGNFPPRFSGLQFPNYSSELNVNALELDDSALYLCASSPTGTEQYFGPGTRLTVT.